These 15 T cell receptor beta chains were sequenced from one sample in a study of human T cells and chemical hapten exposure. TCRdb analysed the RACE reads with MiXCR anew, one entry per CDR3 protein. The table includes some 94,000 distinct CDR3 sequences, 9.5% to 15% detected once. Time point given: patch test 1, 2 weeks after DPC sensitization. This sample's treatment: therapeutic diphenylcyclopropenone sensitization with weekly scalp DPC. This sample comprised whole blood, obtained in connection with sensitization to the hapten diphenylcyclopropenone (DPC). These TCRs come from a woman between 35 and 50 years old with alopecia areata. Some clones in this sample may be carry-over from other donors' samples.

The CDR3 loop reads CASSLSTGNSPLHF. The CDR3 coding sequence is TGTGCCAGCAGCTTATCGACGGGGAATTCACCCCTCCACTTT. The rearrangement joins TRBV7-2 to TRBJ1-6, with no clear D. The CDR3 is 14 residues long. Germline CDR1 SGHTA, CDR2 FQGNSA. Trimming shortened V by 2 bases and J by 7 bases, and 9 bases separated the two germline ends.

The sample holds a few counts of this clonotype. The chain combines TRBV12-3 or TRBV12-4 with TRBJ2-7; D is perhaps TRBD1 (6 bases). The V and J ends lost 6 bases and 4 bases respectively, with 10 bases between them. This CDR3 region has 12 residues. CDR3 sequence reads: CASSPGQYEQYF. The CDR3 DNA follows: TGTGCCAGCAGCCCCGGACAGTACGAGCAGTACTTC.

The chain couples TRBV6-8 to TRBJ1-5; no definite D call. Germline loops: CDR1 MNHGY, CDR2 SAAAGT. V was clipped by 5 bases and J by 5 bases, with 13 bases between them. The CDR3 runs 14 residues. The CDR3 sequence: CASSPRRVHQPQHF. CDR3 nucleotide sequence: TGTGCCAGCAGTCCCCGAAGGGTGCATCAGCCCCAGCATTTT.

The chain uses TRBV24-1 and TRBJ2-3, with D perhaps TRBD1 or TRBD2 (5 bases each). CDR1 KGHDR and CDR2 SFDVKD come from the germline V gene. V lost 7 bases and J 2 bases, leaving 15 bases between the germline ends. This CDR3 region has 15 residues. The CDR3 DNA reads TGTGCCACCAGCCCCGGGGACGGACCCACAGATACGCAGTATTTT. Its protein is CATSPGDGPTDTQYF.

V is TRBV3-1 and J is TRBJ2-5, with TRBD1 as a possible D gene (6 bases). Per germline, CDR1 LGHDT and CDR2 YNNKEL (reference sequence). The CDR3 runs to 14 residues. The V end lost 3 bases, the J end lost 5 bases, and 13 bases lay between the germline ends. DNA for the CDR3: TGTGCCAGCAGCCAGGGGAACAGGGAGGAGACCCAGTACTTC. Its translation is CASSQGNREETQYF.

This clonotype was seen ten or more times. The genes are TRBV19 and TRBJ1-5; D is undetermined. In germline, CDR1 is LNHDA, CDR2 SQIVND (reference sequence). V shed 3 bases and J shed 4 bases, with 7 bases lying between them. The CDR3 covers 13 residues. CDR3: CASSILGNQPQHF. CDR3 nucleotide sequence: TGTGCCAGTAGTATTTTGGGGAATCAGCCCCAGCATTTT.

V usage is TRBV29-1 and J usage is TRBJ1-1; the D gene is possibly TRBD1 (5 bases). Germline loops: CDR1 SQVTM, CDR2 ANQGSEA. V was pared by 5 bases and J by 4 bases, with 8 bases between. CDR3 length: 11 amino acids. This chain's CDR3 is CSVQGGTEAFF. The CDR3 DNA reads TGCAGCGTTCAGGGTGGCACTGAAGCTTTCTTT.

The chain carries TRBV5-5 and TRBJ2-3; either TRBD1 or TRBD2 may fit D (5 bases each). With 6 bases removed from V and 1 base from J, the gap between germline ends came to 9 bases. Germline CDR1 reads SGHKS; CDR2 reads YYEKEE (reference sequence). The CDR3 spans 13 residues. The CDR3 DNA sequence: TGTGCCAGCAACCGGGGCGGCACAGATACGCAGTATTTT. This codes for CASNRGGTDTQYF.

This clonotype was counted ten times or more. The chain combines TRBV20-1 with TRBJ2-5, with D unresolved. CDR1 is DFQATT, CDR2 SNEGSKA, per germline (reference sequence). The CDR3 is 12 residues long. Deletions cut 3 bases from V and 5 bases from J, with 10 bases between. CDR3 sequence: CSASSEAETQYF. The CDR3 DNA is TGCAGTGCTAGTTCAGAGGCTGAGACCCAGTACTTC.

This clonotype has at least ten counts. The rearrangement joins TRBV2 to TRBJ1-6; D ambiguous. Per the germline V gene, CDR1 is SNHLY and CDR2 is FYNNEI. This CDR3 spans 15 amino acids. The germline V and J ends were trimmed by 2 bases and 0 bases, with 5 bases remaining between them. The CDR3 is CASSESSSYNSPLHF. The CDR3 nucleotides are TGTGCCAGCAGTGAATCGAGCTCCTATAATTCACCCCTCCACTTT.

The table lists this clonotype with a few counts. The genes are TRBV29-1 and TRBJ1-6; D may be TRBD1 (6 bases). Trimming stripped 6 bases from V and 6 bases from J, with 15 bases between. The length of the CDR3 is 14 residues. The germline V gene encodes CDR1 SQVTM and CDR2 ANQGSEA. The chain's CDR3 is CSVQKGDFNSPLHF. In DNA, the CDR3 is TGCAGCGTCCAAAAGGGGGACTTTAATTCACCCCTCCACTTT.

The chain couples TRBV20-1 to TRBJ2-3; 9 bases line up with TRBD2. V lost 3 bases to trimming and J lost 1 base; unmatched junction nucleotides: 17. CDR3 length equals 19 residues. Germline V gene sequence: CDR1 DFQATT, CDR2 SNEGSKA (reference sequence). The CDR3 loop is CSASRRLAGRAAGTDTQYF. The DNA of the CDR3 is TGCAGTGCTAGTCGAAGGCTAGCGGGACGGGCCGCGGGCACAGATACGCAGTATTTT.

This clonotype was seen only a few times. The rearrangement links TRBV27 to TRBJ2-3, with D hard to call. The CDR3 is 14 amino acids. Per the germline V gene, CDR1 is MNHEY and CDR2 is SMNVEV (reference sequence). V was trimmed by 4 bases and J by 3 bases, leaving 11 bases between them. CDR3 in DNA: TGTGCCAGCAGTTCCGCTACTAAGACAGATACGCAGTATTTT. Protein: CASSSATKTDTQYF.

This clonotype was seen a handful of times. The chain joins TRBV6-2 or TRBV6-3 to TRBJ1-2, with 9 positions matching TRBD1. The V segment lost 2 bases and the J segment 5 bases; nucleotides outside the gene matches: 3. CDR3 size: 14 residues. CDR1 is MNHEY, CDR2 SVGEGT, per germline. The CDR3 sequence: CASSYPGQGYGYTF. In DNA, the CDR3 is TGTGCCAGCAGTTACCCGGGACAGGGATATGGCTACACCTTC.

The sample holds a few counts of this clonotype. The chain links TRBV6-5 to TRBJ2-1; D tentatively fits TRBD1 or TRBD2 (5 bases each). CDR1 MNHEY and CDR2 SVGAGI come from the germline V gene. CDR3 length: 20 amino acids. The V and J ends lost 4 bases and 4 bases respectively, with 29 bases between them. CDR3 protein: CASSLRQGTSAGENYNEQFF. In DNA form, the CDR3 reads TGTGCCAGCAGTTTGCGGCAAGGGACCTCGGCCGGGGAGAATTACAATGAGCAGTTCTTC.